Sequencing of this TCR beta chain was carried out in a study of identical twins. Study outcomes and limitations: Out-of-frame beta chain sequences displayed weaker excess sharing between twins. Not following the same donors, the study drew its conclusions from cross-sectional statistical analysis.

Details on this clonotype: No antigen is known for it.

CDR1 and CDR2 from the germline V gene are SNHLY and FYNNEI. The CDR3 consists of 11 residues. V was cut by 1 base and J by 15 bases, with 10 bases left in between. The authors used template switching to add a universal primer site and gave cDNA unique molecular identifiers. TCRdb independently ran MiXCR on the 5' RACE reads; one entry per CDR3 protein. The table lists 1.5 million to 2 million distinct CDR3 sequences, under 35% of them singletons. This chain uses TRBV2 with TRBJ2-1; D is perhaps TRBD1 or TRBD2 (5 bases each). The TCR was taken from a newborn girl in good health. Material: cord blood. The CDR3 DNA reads TGTGCCAGCAGTGAAGGGGGGTATAGGTTCTTC. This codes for CASSEGGYRFF.